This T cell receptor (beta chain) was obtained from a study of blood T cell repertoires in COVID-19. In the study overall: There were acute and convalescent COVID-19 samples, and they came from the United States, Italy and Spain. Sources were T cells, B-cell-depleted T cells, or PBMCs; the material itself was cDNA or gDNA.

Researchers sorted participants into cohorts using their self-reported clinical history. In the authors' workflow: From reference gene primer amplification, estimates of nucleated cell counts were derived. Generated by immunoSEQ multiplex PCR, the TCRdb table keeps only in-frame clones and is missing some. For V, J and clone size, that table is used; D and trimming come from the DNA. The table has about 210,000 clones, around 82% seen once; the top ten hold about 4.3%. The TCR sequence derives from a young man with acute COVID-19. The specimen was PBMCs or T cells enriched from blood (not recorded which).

CDR3 sequence reads: CASSLVIGQASGNTIYF. The CDR3 DNA follows: TGTGCCAGCAGCTTAGTGATTGGACAGGCCTCTGGAAACACCATATATTTT. The chain uses TRBV7-9 and TRBJ1-3; 7 nucleotides align to TRBD1. Trimming cost V 1 base and J 0 bases; bases outside gene matches: 6. Looked up from germline, CDR1 is SEHNR and CDR2 is FQNEAQ (reference sequence). The CDR3 is made up of 17 amino acids.